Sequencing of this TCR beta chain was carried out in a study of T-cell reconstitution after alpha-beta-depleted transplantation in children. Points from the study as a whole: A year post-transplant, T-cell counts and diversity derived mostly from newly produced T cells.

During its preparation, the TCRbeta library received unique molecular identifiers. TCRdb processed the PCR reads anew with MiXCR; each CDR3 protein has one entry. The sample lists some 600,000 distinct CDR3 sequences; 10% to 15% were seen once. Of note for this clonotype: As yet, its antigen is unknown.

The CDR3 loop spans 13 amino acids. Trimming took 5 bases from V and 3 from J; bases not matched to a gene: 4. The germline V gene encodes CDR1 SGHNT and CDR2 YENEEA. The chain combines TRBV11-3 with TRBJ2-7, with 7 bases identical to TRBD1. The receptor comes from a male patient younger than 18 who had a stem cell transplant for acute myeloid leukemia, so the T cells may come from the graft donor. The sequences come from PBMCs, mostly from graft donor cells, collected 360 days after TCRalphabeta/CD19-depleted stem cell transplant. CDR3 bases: TGTGCCAGCAGCCGATGGACAGGCTACGAGCAGTACTTC. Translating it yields CASSRWTGYEQYF. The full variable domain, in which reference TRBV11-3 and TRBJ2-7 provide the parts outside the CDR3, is EAGVVQSPRYKIIEKKQPVAFWCNPISGHNTLYWYLQNLGQGPELLIRYENEEAVDDSQLPKDRFSAERLKGVDSTLKIQPAELGDSAVYLCASSRWTGYEQYFGPGTRLTVT.